The 7 T cell receptor beta chains below come from one sample, sequenced in a study of cytomegalovirus exposure and HLA in healthy donors. The PCR ran on 60 Vbeta and 13 Jbeta primers. Only in-frame clones appear in the TCRdb table, and some are missing; sequencing was by immunoSEQ multiplex PCR. The table has around 190,000 clones, about 86% seen once; the top ten hold around 0.3%. The sequenced material came from PBMCs. Receptors were obtained from a woman in her 30s in good health and CMV-seronegative.

This chain joins TRBV7-9 and TRBJ1-4; a weak D match, TRBD1 (6 bases). The CDR3 is 13 amino acids. Germline V gives CDR1 SEHNR, CDR2 FQNEAQ (reference sequence). Trimming shortened V by 4 bases and J by 7 bases, and 10 bases separated the two germline ends. The CDR3 DNA sequence: TGTGCCAGCAGCTACAGGGAGGGTGAAAAACTGTTTTTT. Residues: CASSYREGEKLFF.

The chain employs TRBV27 and TRBJ2-7, with 7 bases aligning to TRBD1. V shed 5 bases and J 6 bases; nucleotides not matched to a gene: 10. The CDR3 extends over 14 amino acids. CDR1 is MNHEY and CDR2 is SMNVEV in the germline V gene (reference sequence). The CDR3 nucleotides read TGTGCCAGCAGTAACCCGTCCACAGGGGTCGAGCAGTACTTC. Translated: CASSNPSTGVEQYF.

The CDR3 loop reads CASSSSVNTEAFF. The CDR3, as DNA: TGTGCCAGTAGCTCCTCAGTAAACACTGAAGCTTTCTTT. The rearrangement links TRBV19 to TRBJ1-1, with unresolved D. This CDR3 has 13 residues. V was pared by 6 bases and J by 2 bases, with 10 bases between. CDR1 and CDR2 (germline): LNHDA, SQIVND (reference sequence).

The chain has TRBV28 and TRBJ2-7, with TRBD1 matching over 8 bases. Unmatched junction bases numbered 11, after V lost 6 bases and J lost 1 base. CDR3 length: 16 residues. The V gene's germline CDR1 is MDHEN and CDR2 SYDVKM. CDR3 residues: CASRGIPGQESYEQYF. The CDR3 region has the DNA TGTGCCAGCAGGGGTATTCCGGGACAGGAGTCCTACGAGCAGTACTTC. Full variable domain (outside the CDR3, taken from reference TRBV28 and TRBJ2-7): DVKVTQSSRYLVKRTGEKVFLECVQDMDHENMFWYRQDPGLGLRLIYFSYDVKMKEKGDIPEGYSVSREKKERFSLILESASTNQTSMYLCASRGIPGQESYEQYFGPGTRLTVT.

The chain has TRBV5-1 and TRBJ1-5; weak D call: TRBD1 (6 bases). Trimming pared 0 bases from V and 7 bases from J, leaving 8 bases between. Germline V lookup: CDR1 SGHRS, CDR2 YFSETQ. The CDR3 has 13 residues. CDR3 amino acids: CASSLGRGQPQHF. DNA of the CDR3: TGCGCCAGCAGCTTGGGAAGGGGGCAGCCCCAGCATTTT.

The V and J genes are TRBV28 and TRBJ2-7, with 7 positions matching TRBD2. The CDR3 length is 16 residues. The junction had 14 bases not matched to a gene; V was cut back by 6 bases and J by 3 bases. Germline V lookup: CDR1 MDHEN, CDR2 SYDVKM. The CDR3 spells CASSPVFGGRIYEQYF. The CDR3 coding sequence is TGTGCCAGCAGCCCAGTTTTCGGGGGGAGAATCTACGAGCAGTACTTC.

The chain combines TRBV5-1 with TRBJ2-7; 9 positions match TRBD2. Germline lookup yields CDR1 SGHRS and CDR2 YFSETQ. Losses at the gene ends were 4 bases for V and 2 bases for J; bases not matched to a gene: 16. The CDR3 totals 18 residues. The CDR3 DNA sequence: TGCGCCAGCAGCAAGTTGGGCGCGGGGGGGACGGGACCCTACGAGCAGTACTTC. It yields the protein CASSKLGAGGTGPYEQYF.